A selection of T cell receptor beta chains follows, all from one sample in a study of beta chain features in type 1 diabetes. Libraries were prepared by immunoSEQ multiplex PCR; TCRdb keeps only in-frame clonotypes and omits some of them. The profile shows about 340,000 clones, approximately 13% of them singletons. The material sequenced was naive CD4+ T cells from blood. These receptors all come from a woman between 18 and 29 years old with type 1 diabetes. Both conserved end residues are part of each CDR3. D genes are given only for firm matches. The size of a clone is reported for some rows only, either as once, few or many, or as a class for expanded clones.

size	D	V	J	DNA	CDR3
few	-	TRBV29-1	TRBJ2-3	TGCAGCGTGGACATGAAGGGTACGCAGTATTTT	CSVDMKGTQYF
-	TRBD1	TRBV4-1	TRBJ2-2	TGCGCCAGCAGCCGCAGGCTCGGACAGGGGACAAACACCGGGGAGCTGTTTTTT	CASSRRLGQGTNTGELFF
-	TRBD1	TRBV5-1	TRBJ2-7	TGCGCCAGCAGCTGGGACAGGGGCTACGAGCAGTACTTC	CASSWDRGYEQYF
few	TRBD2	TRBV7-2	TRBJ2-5	TGTGCCAGCAGCTTAGGGACCACTAGCGGACAAGAGACCCAGTACTTC	CASSLGTTSGQETQYF
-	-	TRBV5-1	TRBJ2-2	TGCGCCAGCAGCTTGCTGCTAGCGAGGTACACCGGGGAGCTGTTTTTT	CASSLLLARYTGELFF
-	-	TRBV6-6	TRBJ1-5	TGTGCCTCTAAGGGGAGGGGAACCCATCAGCCCCAGCATTTT	CASKGRGTHQPQHF
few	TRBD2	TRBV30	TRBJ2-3	TGTGCCTGGGCTAGCGGCCACACAGATACGCAGTATTTT	CAWASGHTDTQYF
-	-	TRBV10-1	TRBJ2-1	TGCGCCAGCAGTGACCAGGATCACAATGAGCAGTTCTTC	CASSDQDHNEQFF
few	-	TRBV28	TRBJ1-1	TGTGCCAGCAGTTTGGGGCAGAACACTGAAGCTTTCTTT	CASSLGQNTEAFF
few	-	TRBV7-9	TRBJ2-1	TGTGCCAGCAGCTCCCGGACGCCCGGAGGGGTGAATGAGCAGTTCTTC	CASSSRTPGGVNEQFF
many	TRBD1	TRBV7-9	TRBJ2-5	TGTGCCAGCAGCTCCCAGGGGGTAGAGACCCAGTACTTC	CASSSQGVETQYF
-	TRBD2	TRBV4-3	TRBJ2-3	TGCGCCAGCAGCCAAGAGGGCGGCGGGAGGGGAAGAGATACGCAGTATTTT	CASSQEGGGRGRDTQYF